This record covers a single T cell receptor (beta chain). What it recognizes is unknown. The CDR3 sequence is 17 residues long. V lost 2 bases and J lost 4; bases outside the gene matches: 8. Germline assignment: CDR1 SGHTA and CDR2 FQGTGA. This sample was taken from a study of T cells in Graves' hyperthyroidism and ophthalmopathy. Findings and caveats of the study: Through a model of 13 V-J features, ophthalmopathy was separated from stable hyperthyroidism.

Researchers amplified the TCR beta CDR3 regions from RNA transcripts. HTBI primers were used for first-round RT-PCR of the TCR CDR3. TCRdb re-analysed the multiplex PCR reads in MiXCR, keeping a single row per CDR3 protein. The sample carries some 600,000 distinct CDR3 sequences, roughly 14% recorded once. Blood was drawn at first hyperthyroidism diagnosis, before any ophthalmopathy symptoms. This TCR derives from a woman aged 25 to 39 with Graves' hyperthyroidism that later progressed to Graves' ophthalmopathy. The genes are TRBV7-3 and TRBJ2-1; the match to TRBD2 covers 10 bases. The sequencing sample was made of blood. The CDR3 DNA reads TGTGCCAGCAGCTTACGGCCCCTAGCGGGAGCTTACAATGAGCAGTTCTTC. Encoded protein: CASSLRPLAGAYNEQFF. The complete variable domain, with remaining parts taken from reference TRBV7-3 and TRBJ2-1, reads GAGVSQTPSNKVTEKGKYVELRCDPISGHTALYWYRQSLGQGPEFLIYFQGTGAADDSGLPNDRFFAVRPEGSVSTLKIQRTERGDSAVYLCASSLRPLAGAYNEQFFGPGTRLTVL.